These 13 T cell receptor beta chains were sequenced from one sample in a study of blood T cell repertoires in COVID-19. TCRdb keeps only in-frame clones here, not all; method: immunoSEQ multiplex PCR. The sample includes about 260,000 clones, around 87% seen only once; the top ten take approximately 1.6%. The sequenced sample consisted of peripheral blood. These receptors were collected from a woman aged 40 to 50 who had recovered from COVID-19.

This rearrangement joins TRBV7-9 to TRBJ2-2; 7 bases line up with TRBD1. V gave up 3 bases and J gave up 1 base; unmatched junction bases: 5. In germline, CDR1 is SEHNR, CDR2 FQNEAQ (reference sequence). This CDR3 is 16 amino acids long. The CDR3 reads CASSFAGQVNTGELFF. DNA for the CDR3: TGTGCCAGCAGCTTTGCCGGACAGGTGAACACCGGGGAGCTGTTTTTT. Drawing the rest from reference TRBV7-9 and TRBJ2-2, the complete variable domain is DTGVSQNPRHKITKRGQNVTFRCDPISEHNRLYWYRQTLGQGPEFLTYFQNEAQLEKSRLLSDRFSAERPKGSFSTLEIQRTEQGDSAMYLCASSFAGQVNTGELFFGEGSRLTVL.

CDR3: CASSPTGGNGYTF. In DNA, the CDR3 is TGTGCCAGCTCACCGACAGGGGGCAATGGCTACACCTTC. This sequence joins TRBV18 and TRBJ1-2; 10 bases align to TRBD1. CDR1 and CDR2 (germline): KGHSH, LQKENI. Trimming at V came to 3 bases and at J to 6 bases, leaving 1 base not matched to a gene. This CDR3 has 13 amino acids.

The chain recombines TRBV29-1 with TRBJ2-7; TRBD2 matches at 8 bases. The length of the CDR3 is 15 residues. With V trimmed by 1 base and J by 4 bases, 9 bases remained unmatched. Germline CDR1 and CDR2: SQVTM and ANQGSEA. CDR3 nucleotide sequence: TGCAGCGTTGAAGGGTTGCGGGGGGACCGTTACGAGCAGTACTTC. It encodes CSVEGLRGDRYEQYF.

The V call is TRBV6-5, the J call TRBJ2-2; unclear D gene. This CDR3 is built from 13 residues. Germline V gives CDR1 MNHEY, CDR2 SVGAGI. Trimming cost V 6 bases and J 4 bases, with 9 bases left between them. The CDR3 region is CASSLTGTGELFF. CDR3 DNA sequence: TGTGCCAGCAGCCTGACGGGCACCGGGGAGCTGTTTTTT.

The genes are TRBV6-2 or TRBV6-3 and TRBJ1-2, with D perhaps TRBD1 (5 bases). V lost 6 bases, J lost 0 bases, and 11 bases lay in between. Germline V gene data show CDR1 as MNHEY and CDR2 as SVGEGT. The CDR3 loop spans 14 amino acids. The CDR3: CASSRAGPNYGYTF. In DNA form, the CDR3 reads TGTGCCAGCAGCCGAGCGGGGCCTAACTATGGCTACACCTTC.

This chain joins TRBV6-1 and TRBJ1-1; D uncertain. V dropped 4 bases and J dropped 1 base, with 16 bases sitting between them. Germline loops: CDR1 MNHNS, CDR2 SASEGT. The CDR3 length is 16 residues. CDR3 in amino acids: CASSARRGTANTEAFF. The CDR3 nucleotides are TGTGCCAGCAGTGCCCGGCGGGGAACGGCGAACACTGAAGCTTTCTTT.

V gene TRBV2 combines with J gene TRBJ2-5, with 8 positions matching TRBD2. The V segment lost 6 bases and the J segment 7 bases; nucleotides outside the gene matches: 13. The CDR3 is 15 residues long. The V gene's germline CDR1 is SNHLY and CDR2 FYNNEI. The CDR3: CASRPTGTRGVTQYF. DNA of the CDR3: TGTGCCAGCAGACCGACCGGGACTAGGGGGGTGACCCAGTACTTC.

The chain joins TRBV9 to TRBJ1-6; the D gene is possibly TRBD1 (5 bases). Germline assignment: CDR1 SGDLS and CDR2 YYNGEE. CDR3 length: 17 residues. The V end lost 0 bases, the J end lost 3 bases, and 13 bases lay between the germline ends. CDR3 in amino acids: CASSVEQVPHYNSPLHF. CDR3 sequence (DNA): TGTGCCAGCAGCGTAGAACAGGTCCCTCACTATAATTCACCCCTCCACTTT.

The gene calls are TRBV13 and TRBJ1-2; 11 bases align to TRBD1. The CDR3 loop spans 17 amino acids. V gave up 2 bases and J gave up 7 bases; unmatched junction bases: 12. The germline CDR1 and CDR2 sequences are PRHDT and FYEKMQ (reference sequence). The CDR3 DNA reads as TGTGCCAGCAGCTTACGAATTGGATGGGGACAGGGGGGTGGCTACACCTTC. This codes for CASSLRIGWGQGGGYTF.

The chain has TRBV14 and TRBJ1-1; D not certain. Germline V gene sequence: CDR1 SGHDN, CDR2 FVKESK. This CDR3 spans 15 amino acids. V was clipped by 2 bases and J by 0 bases, with 10 bases between them. CDR3 DNA sequence: TGTGCCAGCAGCCAACTTCCGGGGATGAACACTGAAGCTTTCTTT. Translation: CASSQLPGMNTEAFF.

V is TRBV6-2 or TRBV6-3 and J is TRBJ2-5, with a tentative D call TRBD1 (6 bases). The CDR3 is made up of 17 amino acids. V was pared by 2 bases and J by 0 bases, with 16 bases between. Germline V gene data show CDR1 as MNHEY and CDR2 as SVGEGT. CDR3 loop: CASSYRQERGYQETQYF. In nucleotides, the CDR3 is TGTGCCAGCAGTTACCGACAGGAACGAGGGTACCAAGAGACCCAGTACTTC.

This rearrangement joins TRBV2 to TRBJ1-1; D may be TRBD1 (5 bases). V was cut by 8 bases and J by 1 base, with 11 bases left in between. Per germline, CDR1 SNHLY and CDR2 FYNNEI. The CDR3 totals 13 residues. The CDR3 bases are TGTGCCAGCCGCGGGGACCAGAACACTGAAGCTTTCTTT. It encodes CASRGDQNTEAFF.

The genes are TRBV6-2 or TRBV6-3 and TRBJ1-2; TRBD1 matches 8 bases. After removal of 5 bases from V and 4 bases from J, the junction contained 6 bases not matched to a gene. The CDR3 is 14 amino acids. Germline assignment: CDR1 MNHEY and CDR2 SVGEGT. The CDR3 coding sequence is TGTGCCAGCAGTGTACAGGGGGGTCGCTATGGCTACACCTTC. Translated: CASSVQGGRYGYTF.